This paragraph reports one T cell receptor (beta chain). Its antigen is unidentified. The sample originates from a study of T-cell reconstitution after alpha-beta-depleted transplantation in children. Notes on the study in general: By one year post-transplant, T-cell counts and diversity largely arose from T cells that were newly produced. At day 60, the high TCRbeta diversity found in some patients originated from recipient T cells and thymic progenitors that had survived. Several hundred expanded graft clones reportedly supplied alpha-beta T cells about two months after transplant.

Unique molecular identifiers were incorporated during preparation of the TCRbeta library. TCRdb used MiXCR to reprocess the PCR reads, holding one entry per CDR3 protein. The data contain 240,000 or so distinct CDR3 sequences, under 9.5% of them seen just once; the ten biggest clones take up 6.3%. V lost 2 bases to trimming and J lost 3 bases, with 13 bases between them. CDR3 length: 15 amino acids. Germline V CDR1 and CDR2: MDHEN, SYDVKM. The sequenced sample was PBMCs, mostly from graft donor cells, obtained 180 days after TCRalphabeta/CD19-depleted stem cell transplant. The receptor was isolated from a male patient younger than 18 who had a stem cell transplant for acute lymphoblastic leukemia, so the T cells may come from the graft donor. V is TRBV28 and J is TRBJ1-2, with D perhaps matching TRBD1 (5 bases). Here the CDR3 DNA reads TGTGCCAGCAGTTTACGGGGGATGCTAGACTATGGCTACACCTTC. Its protein product is CASSLRGMLDYGYTF.